Each of the 25 T cell receptor beta chains below was sequenced from the same sample in a study of cytomegalovirus exposure and HLA in healthy donors. The PCR had 60 Vbeta and 13 Jbeta primers. The repertoire was sequenced with immunoSEQ multiplex PCR; TCRdb's copy has only in-frame clones and lacks some. The sample shows around 57,000 clones, 80% to 90% of them seen only once. The source material was PBMCs. The receptors shown here come from a man aged 25-45 years in good health and CMV-seropositive.

The V and J genes are TRBV11-2 and TRBJ2-3, with 7 bases lining up with TRBD2. Germline CDR1 reads SGHAT; CDR2 reads FQNNGV. V shed 1 base, J shed 2 bases, and the junction held 9 bases outside the gene matches. The CDR3 has 17 amino acids. This chain's CDR3 is CASSLARLARPTDTQYF. CDR3 DNA sequence: TGTGCCAGCAGCTTAGCCCGACTAGCCCGACCCACAGATACGCAGTATTTT.

The rearrangement links TRBV9 to TRBJ2-3, with 12 bases lining up with TRBD2. CDR1 is SGDLS, CDR2 YYNGEE, per germline. This CDR3 is 16 amino acids long. V was pared by 3 bases and J by 4 bases, with 6 bases of the junction left unmatched. The CDR3 DNA reads TGTGCCAGCAGCGACGGGACTAGCGGGTCGTCAGATACGCAGTATTTT. This sequence encodes CASSDGTSGSSDTQYF.

This sequence joins TRBV18 and TRBJ1-5; D ambiguous. This CDR3 is built from 16 residues. CDR1 KGHSH and CDR2 LQKENI come from the germline V gene. Trimming left V 3 bases short and J 0 bases short, with 12 bases between. The CDR3 reads CASSPGGSYSNQPQHF. The DNA of the CDR3 is TGTGCCAGCTCACCCGGAGGGTCCTATAGCAATCAGCCCCAGCATTTT.

The V gene is TRBV2, the J gene TRBJ2-2, with D possibly TRBD1 on 6 matching bases. Germline assignment: CDR1 SNHLY and CDR2 FYNNEI. V was cut by 0 bases and J by 6 bases, with 8 bases left in between. The CDR3 sequence is 14 residues long. The CDR3 region has the DNA TGTGCCAGCAGTGAAGCAGGGGGATCCGGGGAGCTGTTTTTT. Encoded protein: CASSEAGGSGELFF.

The chain has TRBV6-5 and TRBJ2-5, with D perhaps TRBD1 (5 bases). The DNA end lines up better with TRBJ2-7; the J call may be wrong. CDR3 length: 13 amino acids. CDR1 is MNHEY, CDR2 SVGAGI, per germline. The CDR3 loop is CASSYRQGYEQYF. As DNA, the CDR3 is TGTGCCAGCAGTTACCGCCAGGGCTACGAGCAGTACTTC.

CDR3: CASSPYLLSGSGYNEQFF. CDR3 coding DNA: TGTGCCAGCAGCCCTTACCTCCTTAGCGGGAGTGGCTACAATGAGCAGTTCTTC. This chain connects TRBV7-2 to TRBJ2-1, with TRBD2 matching 9 bases. J lost 3 bases, V lost 5 bases, and 14 bases had no gene match. Looked up from germline, CDR1 is SGHTA and CDR2 is FQGNSA. This CDR3 contains 18 residues.

The chain couples TRBV11-3 to TRBJ2-7; 10 bases map to TRBD2. V gave up 5 bases and J gave up 4 bases; unmatched junction bases: 8. CDR1 SGHNT and CDR2 YENEEA come from the germline V gene. The CDR3 sequence is 15 residues long. CDR3 loop: CASSPRTSGEYEQYF. CDR3 sequence (DNA): TGTGCCAGCAGCCCCCGGACTAGCGGAGAGTACGAGCAGTACTTC. Full variable domain (remainder filled in from reference TRBV11-3 and TRBJ2-7): EAGVVQSPRYKIIEKKQPVAFWCNPISGHNTLYWYLQNLGQGPELLIRYENEEAVDDSQLPKDRFSAERLKGVDSTLKIQPAELGDSAVYLCASSPRTSGEYEQYFGPGTRLTVT.

The V call is TRBV18, the J call TRBJ1-3; TRBD1 agrees at 8 bases. V trimming: 6 bases; J trimming: 2 bases; junction bases outside the gene matches: 6. The CDR3 is made up of 15 amino acids. The germline V gene encodes CDR1 KGHSH and CDR2 LQKENI. Here the CDR3 DNA reads TGTGCCAGCTCGCTCGAGACAGGGGCTGGAAACACCATATATTTT. It yields the protein CASSLETGAGNTIYF.

V and J are TRBV9 and TRBJ2-1; 9 bases match TRBD2. Germline V CDR1 and CDR2: SGDLS, YYNGEE. The CDR3 loop spans 15 amino acids. Germline trimming cut 1 base from V and 4 bases from J; bases unmatched to any gene: 3. The CDR3 DNA reads TGTGCCAGCAGCGTAAGGCGGGAGGGATACAATGAGCAGTTCTTC. This codes for CASSVRREGYNEQFF.

The V call is TRBV7-9, the J call TRBJ1-2, with 7 bases that match TRBD1. V shed 6 bases, J shed 4 bases, and the junction held 8 bases outside the gene matches. CDR1 and CDR2 from the germline V gene are SEHNR and FQNEAQ (reference sequence). CDR3 length equals 14 residues. CDR3 loop: CASRSLQGTYGYTF. The CDR3 DNA reads TGTGCCAGCAGATCACTACAGGGGACCTATGGCTACACCTTC.

This chain uses TRBV19 with TRBJ1-2; 8 bases are a match to TRBD1. CDR3 length equals 14 residues. V shed 7 bases and J 3 bases; nucleotides not matched to a gene: 7. Germline CDR1 reads LNHDA; CDR2 reads SQIVND (reference sequence). CDR3 DNA sequence: TGTGCCAGTACCGACAGGACAGGGTACTATGGCTACACCTTC. The encoded protein is CASTDRTGYYGYTF.

The genes are TRBV5-8 and TRBJ2-7, with TRBD2 as a possible D gene (5 bases). CDR1 and CDR2 (germline): SGHTS, YDEGEE. Trimming cost V 0 bases and J 3 bases, with 13 bases left between them. There are 15 residues in the CDR3. The chain's CDR3 is CASSLGETPFYEQYF. CDR3 in DNA: TGTGCCAGCAGCTTGGGGGAGACCCCTTTCTACGAGCAGTACTTC.

This chain uses TRBV12-5 with TRBJ2-5; 9 bases are shared with TRBD2. The assigned J gene may be wrong: the sequence end matches TRBJ2-7 better. The CDR3 sequence is 14 residues long. Germline values: CDR1 LGHNT, CDR2 FRNRAP. The chain's CDR3 is CASGFSGRGYEQYF. The CDR3 DNA reads TGTGCTAGTGGTTTTAGCGGGAGAGGCTACGAGCAGTACTTC.

The rearrangement joins TRBV29-1 to TRBJ2-1; weak D call: TRBD1 (6 bases). V shed 7 bases and J shed 5 bases, with 15 bases lying between them. The CDR3 runs 13 residues. Germline CDR1 and CDR2: SQVTM and ANQGSEA. DNA for the CDR3: TGCAGCGCCCGCGGACAGAATAACAATGAGCAGTTCTTC. This codes for CSARGQNNNEQFF.

The gene calls are TRBV30 and TRBJ2-1; a possible D gene is TRBD2 (6 bases). Germline lookup yields CDR1 GTSNPN and CDR2 SVGIG (reference sequence). The CDR3 has 11 residues. V dropped 3 bases and J dropped 7 bases, with 7 bases sitting between them. The CDR3 spells CAWSGGNEQFF. The CDR3 DNA follows: TGTGCCTGGAGCGGGGGAAATGAGCAGTTCTTC.

V and J are TRBV5-6 and TRBJ2-5; tentatively, D is TRBD2 (5 bases). The V gene's germline CDR1 is SGHDT and CDR2 YYEEEE. Trimming removed 3 bases from V and 4 bases from J, with 25 bases in between. This CDR3 has 18 residues. Here the CDR3 reads CASSWPEAVGSRAETQYF. The CDR3 nucleotides are TGTGCCAGCAGCTGGCCCGAAGCTGTCGGGTCGAGGGCAGAGACCCAGTACTTC.

The chain recombines TRBV1 with TRBJ2-1; the table gives TRBD2 as D, unverified against the DNA. TRBV1 is designated a pseudogene. The CDR3 sequence is 12 residues long. Here the CDR3 reads CTSSQERSEQFF. As DNA, the CDR3 is TGCACCAGCAGCCAAGAGAGGAGTGAGCAGTTCTTC.

The table lists this clone with a few counts. This chain connects TRBV10-3 to TRBJ1-1; weak D call: TRBD1 (6 bases). In germline, CDR1 is ENHRY, CDR2 SYGVKD. Trimming took off 3 bases at V and 3 bases at J, with 14 bases between the two ends. This CDR3 is built from 15 residues. The CDR3 coding sequence is TGTGCCATCAGTGATAGCTCAGGGGCCTACACTGAAGCTTTCTTT. This translates into CAISDSSGAYTEAFF.

The rearrangement links TRBV5-1 to TRBJ2-5, with a weak D call TRBD1 (6 bases). The J call may be wrong; the DNA end is better matched by TRBJ2-7. This CDR3 region has 13 residues. Germline-derived CDR1 and CDR2 are SGHRS and YFSETQ. CDR3 nucleotide sequence: TGCGCCAGCAGCGAGGGGGAAGAGGGCGAGCAGTACTTC. Its protein product is CASSEGEEGEQYF.

The chain couples TRBV6-1 to TRBJ1-5; TRBD1 aligns across 11 bases. The V gene end was trimmed by 4 bases and the J gene end by 4 bases; junction bases not matched to a gene: 6. CDR1 and CDR2 (germline): MNHNS, SASEGT. The CDR3 consists of 16 residues. The CDR3 sequence is CASSADRGRGNQPQHF. In nucleotides, the CDR3 is TGTGCCAGCAGTGCGGACAGGGGGCGCGGAAATCAGCCCCAGCATTTT.

V and J are TRBV9 and TRBJ1-1, with 8 bases that match TRBD1. J gave up 1 base and V 4 bases, and 12 bases lay outside the gene matches. Per the germline V gene, CDR1 is SGDLS and CDR2 is YYNGEE. The CDR3 contains 17 residues. CDR3: CASSLTVQGARNTEAFF. The CDR3 region has the DNA TGTGCCAGCAGCCTCACGGTTCAGGGGGCCCGGAACACTGAAGCTTTCTTT. Supplemented by reference TRBV9 and TRBJ1-1, the full variable domain reads DSGVTQTPKHLITATGQRVTLRCSPRSGDLSVYWYQQSLDQGLQFLIQYYNGEERAKGNILERFSAQQFPDLHSELNLSSLELGDSALYFCASSLTVQGARNTEAFFGQGTRLTVV.

This chain connects TRBV5-5 to TRBJ1-1; D is perhaps TRBD1 (5 bases). Per germline, CDR1 SGHKS and CDR2 YYEKEE (reference sequence). Trimming took off 0 bases at V and 5 bases at J, with 11 bases between the two ends. This CDR3 spans 14 amino acids. CDR3 nucleotide sequence: TGTGCCAGCAGCTTGGCAGGGAAGGGGACTGAAGCTTTCTTT. The encoded protein is CASSLAGKGTEAFF.

The genes are TRBV11-2 and TRBJ1-2, with 8 bases identical to TRBD1. Germline assignment: CDR1 SGHAT and CDR2 FQNNGV. CDR3 length: 13 amino acids. J gave up 4 bases and V 5 bases, and 3 bases lay outside the gene matches. CDR3 nucleotides: TGTGCCAGCAGCCCGGACAGGGCCTATGGCTACACCTTC. It yields the protein CASSPDRAYGYTF.

Worth noting for this clone: At one end the junction does not follow the germline gene, possibly because of a read error. The chain recombines TRBV27 with TRBJ2-5; 7 bases align to TRBD2. The J call may not be correct, given that the DNA end is closer to TRBJ2-7. The CDR3 has 15 amino acids. Germline V gives CDR1 MNHEY, CDR2 SMNVEV (reference sequence). CDR3 region: CASSLSARESYEQYF. The DNA of the CDR3 is TGTGCCAGCAGTCTATCCGCGCGGGAGTCGTACGAGCAGTACTTC.

The rearrangement joins TRBV5-1 to TRBJ2-5, with D possibly TRBD1 on 6 matching bases. The germline V and J ends were trimmed by 7 bases and 5 bases, with 21 bases remaining between them. The CDR3 is made up of 15 amino acids. Looked up from germline, CDR1 is SGHRS and CDR2 is YFSETQ. CDR3 region: CASSNEAPGDETQYF. The CDR3 DNA is TGCGCCAGCTCAAATGAGGCCCCAGGGGATGAGACCCAGTACTTC.